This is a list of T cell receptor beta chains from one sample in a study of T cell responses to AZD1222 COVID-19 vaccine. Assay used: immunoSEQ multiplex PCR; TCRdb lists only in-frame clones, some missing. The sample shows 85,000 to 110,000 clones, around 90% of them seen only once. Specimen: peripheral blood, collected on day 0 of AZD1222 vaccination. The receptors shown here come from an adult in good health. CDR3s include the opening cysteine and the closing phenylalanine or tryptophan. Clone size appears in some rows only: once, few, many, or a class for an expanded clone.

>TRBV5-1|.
CASSELSSGNTIYF
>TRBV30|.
CAWSTGGGKLFF
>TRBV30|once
CAWSHWRNYGYTF
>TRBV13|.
CASSEGTAEAFF
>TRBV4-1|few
CASSQGAGVFAGELFF
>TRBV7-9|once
CASSLVLGVDSNQPQHF
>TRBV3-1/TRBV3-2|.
CASSQPGRGLFF
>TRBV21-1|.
CASSKVEVRNQPQHF
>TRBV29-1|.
CSVDTGATYNEQFF
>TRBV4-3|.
CASSQVRGPTNYGYTF
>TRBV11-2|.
CASSLTAFYGYTF
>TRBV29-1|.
CSVAGTAGGYTF
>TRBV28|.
CASSFFGTARNEKLFF
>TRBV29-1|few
CSVEFGQTYGYTF
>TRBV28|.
CASSFRETGAGDTQYF